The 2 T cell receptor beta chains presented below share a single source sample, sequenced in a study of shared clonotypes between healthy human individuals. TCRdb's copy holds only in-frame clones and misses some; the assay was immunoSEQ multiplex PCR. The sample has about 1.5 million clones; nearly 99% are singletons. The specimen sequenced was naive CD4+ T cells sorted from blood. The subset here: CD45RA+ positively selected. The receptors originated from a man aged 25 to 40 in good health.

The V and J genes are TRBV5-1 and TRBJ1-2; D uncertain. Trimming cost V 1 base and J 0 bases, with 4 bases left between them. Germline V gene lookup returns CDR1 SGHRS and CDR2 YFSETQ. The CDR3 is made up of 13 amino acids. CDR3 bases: TGCGCCAGCAGCTTGCGTACTAACTATGGCTACACCTTC. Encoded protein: CASSLRTNYGYTF.

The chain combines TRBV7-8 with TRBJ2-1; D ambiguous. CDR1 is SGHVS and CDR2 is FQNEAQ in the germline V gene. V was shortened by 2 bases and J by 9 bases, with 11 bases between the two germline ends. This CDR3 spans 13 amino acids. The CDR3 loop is CASSLSLGGEQFF. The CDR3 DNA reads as TGTGCCAGCAGCTTAAGCCTGGGTGGTGAGCAGTTCTTC.